These 20 T cell receptor beta chains share one sample of origin, sequenced in a study of human T cells and chemical hapten exposure (dated by TCRdb to the early 2020s). The time point label on this specimen signifies: patch test 1, 2 weeks after DPC sensitization. The treatment or condition tag for this specimen amounts to: therapeutic diphenylcyclopropenone sensitization with weekly scalp DPC. Library generation was performed with RACE. TCRdb shows the sequencer as NextSeq 500. Using fastp at Q25 and MiXCR, TCRdb reprocessed the public reads and kept productive beta chains. Each entry is one CDR3 protein sequence, shown with its most common DNA and genes. This sample gives 85,000 or so distinct CDR3 sequences in total; around 11% of them show up just once. The ten largest clones capture around 4.2% of the sample. This specimen was whole blood, taken in connection with sensitization to the hapten diphenylcyclopropenone (DPC). The receptors were gathered from a woman aged 45-65 years with alopecia areata. Some clones in this sample may be carry-over from other donors' samples.

The table lists this clonotype with a few counts. The genes are TRBV2 and TRBJ2-7; 14 nucleotides match TRBD2. Trimming took 6 bases from V and 4 from J; bases not matched to a gene: 2. The CDR3 has 14 amino acids. Per germline, CDR1 SNHLY and CDR2 FYNNEI. This CDR3 reads CASRGTSGSYEQYF. CDR3 bases: TGTGCCAGCAGGGGGACTAGCGGGAGTTACGAGCAGTACTTC.

This clonotype was picked up many times. The V call is TRBV6-5, the J call TRBJ2-3; D remains ambiguous. Per the germline V gene, CDR1 is MNHEY and CDR2 is SVGAGI. V lost 7 bases and J 4 bases, leaving 12 bases between the germline ends. CDR3 length equals 13 residues. In nucleotides, the CDR3 is TGTGCCAGCATCTTTTCTCGCGCAGATACGCAGTATTTT. Translation: CASIFSRADTQYF.

The sample holds a few counts of this clonotype. The chain carries TRBV28 and TRBJ1-5; 7 nucleotides line up with TRBD1. The CDR3 has 14 residues. The V gene's germline CDR1 is MDHEN and CDR2 SYDVKM. J was trimmed by 0 bases and V by 9 bases; bases with no gene match: 5. CDR3 loop: CASRDSYSNQPQHF. In DNA, the CDR3 is TGTGCCAGTCGGGACAGTTATAGCAATCAGCCCCAGCATTTT.

This clonotype was counted at least ten times. The rearrangement uses TRBV6-1 and TRBJ2-2, with D perhaps assigned TRBD1 or TRBD2 (6 bases each). Trimming stripped 6 bases from V and 7 bases from J, with 18 bases between. This CDR3 spans 15 amino acids. Germline-derived CDR1 and CDR2 are MNHNS and SASEGT. The CDR3 nucleotides read TGTGCCAGCAGGGCGGGACACCTTTCGAACGGGGAGCTGTTTTTT. Its translation: CASRAGHLSNGELFF.

This clonotype was observed a few times. This chain connects TRBV7-9 to TRBJ1-1; 9 bases agree with TRBD1. The CDR3 loop spans 14 amino acids. V was pared by 5 bases and J by 3 bases, with 4 bases of the junction left unmatched. Germline V gives CDR1 SEHNR, CDR2 FQNEAQ (reference sequence). The CDR3 nucleotides are TGTGCCAGCAGCCAAGACAGGGGGGACACTGAAGCTTTCTTT. Its translation: CASSQDRGDTEAFF.

The V call is TRBV29-1, the J call TRBJ2-7; 9 bases map to TRBD2. The length of the CDR3 is 15 residues. Germline lookup yields CDR1 SQVTM and CDR2 ANQGSEA. Losses at the gene ends were 7 bases for V and 1 base for J; bases not matched to a gene: 11. The CDR3 spells CSGTAGSGRSYEQYF. CDR3 coding DNA: TGCAGCGGTACCGCTGGGAGCGGGAGGTCCTACGAGCAGTACTTC.

This chain links TRBV11-2 with TRBJ2-7; D might be TRBD2 (7 bases). Germline CDR1 SGHAT, CDR2 FQNNGV. V lost 11 bases to trimming and J lost 3 bases, with 23 bases between them. CDR3 size: 15 residues. DNA for the CDR3: TGTGCCTGCGCCTGGGGGGCTAGCGGCGACTACGAGCAGTACTTC. Translating it yields CACAWGASGDYEQYF.

This clonotype was seen a handful of times. This chain links TRBV20-1 with TRBJ2-1; possible D gene TRBD2, 6 bases. The CDR3 is 13 residues long. The germline V gene encodes CDR1 DFQATT and CDR2 SNEGSKA (reference sequence). V was trimmed by 6 bases and J by 7 bases, leaving 16 bases between them. The DNA of the CDR3 is TGCAGTGCGTACGGACTAAGACAAAATGAGCAGTTCTTC. Protein sequence: CSAYGLRQNEQFF.

V is TRBV24-1 and J is TRBJ2-3, with a possible D match to TRBD2 (6 bases). Germline CDR1 KGHDR, CDR2 SFDVKD. V dropped 2 bases and J dropped 4 bases, with 9 bases sitting between them. The CDR3 loop spans 14 amino acids. The CDR3 region is CATSDSGGPDTQYF. DNA of the CDR3: TGTGCCACCAGTGATTCTGGAGGGCCAGATACGCAGTATTTT.

This clonotype was detected a few times. The chain is built from TRBV20-1 and TRBJ2-2; D gene unclear. The CDR3 has 11 residues. Germline V gives CDR1 DFQATT, CDR2 SNEGSKA (reference sequence). V was trimmed by 4 bases and J by 8 bases, leaving 8 bases between them. CDR3 in amino acids: CSATLRGELFF. CDR3 sequence (DNA): TGCAGTGCTACACTAAGAGGGGAGCTGTTTTTT.

Of note for this clonotype: A much larger clone sits a single nucleotide away, making a read error possible. The gene calls are TRBV7-8 and TRBJ1-6; 8 bases map to TRBD1. The CDR3 has 17 residues. Germline CDR1 reads SGHVS; CDR2 reads FQNEAQ. J lost 7 bases, V lost 0 bases, and 8 bases had no gene match. This CDR3 is CASSLAHSRDRNSPLHF. The CDR3 DNA reads as TGTGCCAGCAGCTTAGCACACTCCCGGGACAGGAATTCACCCCTCCACTTT.

This CDR3 reads CASSATGGNTIYF. The CDR3 nucleotides are TGTGCCAGCAGCGCTACAGGAGGAAACACCATATATTTT. The V and J genes are TRBV2 and TRBJ1-3; tentative D call: TRBD1 (5 bases). CDR1 is SNHLY, CDR2 FYNNEI, per germline. This CDR3 has 13 residues. The V and J ends lost 6 bases and 4 bases respectively, with 10 bases between them.

This clonotype was seen a few times. The chain carries TRBV10-3 and TRBJ1-1; D not certain. Germline V lookup: CDR1 ENHRY, CDR2 SYGVKD. This CDR3 is built from 15 residues. Trimming stripped 0 bases from V and 0 bases from J, with 8 bases between. CDR3 nucleotides: TGTGCCATCAGTGAGTCCATGGACTTGAACACTGAAGCTTTCTTT. It codes for CAISESMDLNTEAFF.

This clonotype has a handful of counts. The chain combines TRBV4-1 with TRBJ2-1; D unclear. Per the germline V gene, CDR1 is MGHRA and CDR2 is YSYEKL. The CDR3 is 14 amino acids. Deletions cut 1 base from V and 7 bases from J, with 11 bases between. The CDR3 bases are TGCGCCAGCAGCCAAGTCTTGTTGAGGAATGAGCAGTTCTTC. Encoded protein: CASSQVLLRNEQFF.

DNA for the CDR3: TGCAGTGCTAGGCCAGTGGGGGCCCAAGAGACCCAGTACTTC. Translation gives CSARPVGAQETQYF. The rearrangement joins TRBV20-1 to TRBJ2-5; weak D call: TRBD1 (6 bases). V lost 3 bases and J 1 base, leaving 12 bases between the germline ends. The length of the CDR3 is 14 residues. Germline CDR1 and CDR2: DFQATT and SNEGSKA (reference sequence).

The chain combines TRBV5-5 with TRBJ2-5; 7 bases line up with TRBD1. J lost 4 bases, V lost 6 bases, and 9 bases had no gene match. The CDR3 has 14 residues. CDR1 is SGHKS, CDR2 YYEKEE, per germline (reference sequence). The CDR3 loop reads CASTTLTGAETQYF. Written as DNA, the CDR3 is TGTGCCAGCACTACACTCACAGGGGCAGAGACCCAGTACTTC.

This clonotype was found a few times. The chain recombines TRBV18 with TRBJ2-1; D may be TRBD1 (5 bases). In germline, CDR1 is KGHSH, CDR2 LQKENI. The CDR3 spans 14 residues. The germline V and J ends were trimmed by 2 bases and 6 bases, with 11 bases remaining between them. In DNA form, the CDR3 reads TGTGCCAGCTCACCAAGGGGATTAGCCAATGAGCAGTTCTTC. The encoded protein is CASSPRGLANEQFF. The complete variable domain, with remaining parts taken from reference TRBV18 and TRBJ2-1, reads NAGVMQNPRHLVRRRGQEARLRCSPMKGHSHVYWYRQLPEEGLKFMVYLQKENIIDESGMPKERFSAEFPKEGPSILRIQQVVRGDSAAYFCASSPRGLANEQFFGPGTRLTVL.

This clonotype has more than one count but fewer than ten. V gene TRBV6-2 or TRBV6-3 combines with J gene TRBJ2-1; 13 nucleotides line up with TRBD2. The junction had 3 bases not matched to a gene; V was cut back by 2 bases and J by 11 bases. The germline V gene has CDR1 MNHEY and CDR2 SVGEGT. CDR3 length: 14 amino acids. DNA of the CDR3: TGTGCCAGCAGTTACGGGACTAGCGGGGACAAGCAGTTCTTC. It is translated as CASSYGTSGDKQFF.

This clonotype occurred a few times. The chain links TRBV28 to TRBJ1-1; D is unclear. Germline V gene sequence: CDR1 MDHEN, CDR2 SYDVKM. Trimming cost V 6 bases and J 6 bases, with 17 bases left between them. The CDR3 is 14 amino acids. CDR3 nucleotides: TGTGCCAGCAGCCCGCGCCCTAGGCAATCTGAAGCTTTCTTT. Protein: CASSPRPRQSEAFF. Looking up the rest from reference TRBV28 and TRBJ1-1 gives the full variable domain: DVKVTQSSRYLVKRTGEKVFLECVQDMDHENMFWYRQDPGLGLRLIYFSYDVKMKEKGDIPEGYSVSREKKERFSLILESASTNQTSMYLCASSPRPRQSEAFFGQGTRLTVV.

The sample holds many counts of this clonotype. The rearrangement links TRBV5-1 to TRBJ1-3; TRBD1 matches 8 bases. The CDR3 is made up of 16 amino acids. In germline, CDR1 is SGHRS, CDR2 YFSETQ. Losses at the gene ends were 3 bases for V and 3 bases for J; bases not matched to a gene: 8. The CDR3 region has the DNA TGCGCCAGCAGCTCCCAGGGGGCAAGGCGTGGAAACACCATATATTTT. Translated, it gives CASSSQGARRGNTIYF. The full variable domain, completed using reference TRBV5-1 and TRBJ1-3, is KAGVTQTPRYLIKTRGQQVTLSCSPISGHRSVSWYQQTPGQGLQFLFEYFSETQRNKGNFPGRFSGRQFSNSRSEMNVSTLELGDSALYLCASSSQGARRGNTIYFGEGSWLTVV.